These T cell receptor beta chains were read from a single sample in a study of OX40 agonist ivuxolimab in advanced cancers. The table came from immunoSEQ multiplex PCR; TCRdb's copy has only in-frame clones and leaves some out. The table has over 60,000 clones, about 85% seen once. Specimen: CD4+ or CD8+ T cells sorted from blood, collected in a trial of the OX40 agonist ivuxolimab. All receptors derive from an adult with an advanced solid tumor such as melanoma, head and neck, liver or kidney cancer. The CDR3 runs from the conserved cysteine through the conserved F or W. A D gene is named only where the DNA matches it firmly. Clone sizes are given selectively: once, few, many, or a class where the clone is expanded.

cdr3_nt cdr3_aa j_call d_call v_call clone_size
TGTGCCAGCAGCCGATTTCGGGACGCTGAAGCTTTCTTT CASSRFRDAEAFF TRBJ1-1 - TRBV7-2 -
TGTGCCAGCAGCGTGGACAGTCGGGGCACTGAAGCTTTCTTT CASSVDSRGTEAFF TRBJ1-1 - TRBV9 once
TGCGCCAGCAGCTTGGTAGTGGCAGGGGATAATTCACCCCTCCACTTT CASSLVVAGDNSPLHF TRBJ1-6 - TRBV5-1 -
TGTGCCAGCAGCTTAGTGGGGACAGACAATCAGCCCCAGCATTTT CASSLVGTDNQPQHF TRBJ1-5 TRBD1 TRBV7-9 -
TGTGCCAGCAGCCGCCGGCCTAACACTGAAGCTTTCTTT CASSRRPNTEAFF TRBJ1-1 - TRBV11-2 -
TGTGCCAGCAGCTCGGCAGGGGCCATGATAATACCTGAAGCTTTCTTT CASSSAGAMIIPEAFF TRBJ1-1 - TRBV11-2 -
TGCGCCAGCAGCCGCCCCGGGACAGGACTTTACGAGCAGTACTTC CASSRPGTGLYEQYF TRBJ2-7 TRBD1 TRBV4-1 once
TGTGCCATCAGTTCGGACAGGGTCGGCTACAATGAGCAGTTCTTC CAISSDRVGYNEQFF TRBJ2-1 TRBD1 TRBV10-3 -
TGTGCCAGCAGTTTCCGGGACAACTATGGCTACACCTTC CASSFRDNYGYTF TRBJ1-2 - TRBV28 -
TGTGCCTGGAAACCCCAGGGACAGACTGAAGCTTTCTTT CAWKPQGQTEAFF TRBJ1-1 TRBD1 TRBV30 few
TGTGCCAGCTCACCACCAATGGGACAGGGAAACTCTGGAAACACCATATATTTT CASSPPMGQGNSGNTIYF TRBJ1-3 TRBD1 TRBV18 -
TGTGCCAGCAGTTTGTTAACAGGGTTCCCTTCCAATCAGCCCCAGCATTTT CASSLLTGFPSNQPQHF TRBJ1-5 - TRBV28 -
TGTGCCACCTTTTCCCCCCCTTACGAGCAGTACTTT CATFSPPYEQYF TRBJ2-7 - TRBV28 once